This entry features one T cell receptor beta chain sequence. This clonotype was observed at least ten times. What this receptor recognizes is not known. Base-call qualities are not available, and no considerably larger clone is one nucleotide away. For unsorted PBMC libraries, 2 million PBMCs were used after storage in RNAlater at -80 degrees C until RNA extraction. The multiple sclerosis patients were enrolled in a US clinical protocol that used magnetic resonance imaging to evaluate disease progression. PBMCs were separated from peripheral blood using Ficoll-Hypaque density gradient centrifugation and then cryopreserved in liquid nitrogen. cDNA was synthesized by template-switch 5'RACE using a primer with a 10-nucleotide random unique molecular identifier that tagged each TCR transcript. Over 180 million TCR-beta sequences, covering 15-18 subjects, were produced in each sequencing run. Total RNA was extracted with the RNeasy kit. Using the KAPA Real-time Library Amplification kit, TCR-beta VDJ regions were amplified with primers for the TCR constant region and the 5'RACE anchor. Sample indexes and Illumina adaptors were added in a first PCR, after which library yield was increased in a second PCR. After Ampure bead purification, the TCR product of roughly 650 bp was size-selected on a 2% E-gel SizeSelection system. Library quality was checked on a Bioanalyzer, concentration was measured with Qubit, and libraries were quantified with the Kapa Library Quantification kit before pooling. Libraries were sequenced paired-end 2 x 150 bp on an Illumina HiSeq 2500. To increase sequence diversity, roughly 23-30% phiX was spiked into each library pool. Processing in the source paper ran as follows. The UMI-based MiGEC pipeline processed quality-filtered reads and removed over 85% of raw TCR sequences during error correction. VDJ genes were aligned to IMGT germline references, and each clonotype was defined by a unique CDR3 amino acid sequence together with V-J genes. Clonal expansion, Shannon diversity, and CDR3 relatedness (CalcPairwiseDistances, ClusterSamples) were evaluated with VDJtools, and phylogenetic trees were built with CLCbio workbench. Using coefficient-of-variation modelling across technical triplicates, the study counted a clone as expanded if it had at least 8 unique UMIs. Using fastp trimming at Q25 and MiXCR clonotype assembly, TCRdb reanalyzed the public sequencing data and kept in-frame beta chains. Every CDR3 protein is listed once, alongside the most common genes and DNA of its rows. Clone size and V and J calls follow TCRdb, not the original study. The sample table contains 25,000 to 30,000 distinct CDR3 sequences; only one count was recorded for around 3.2% of them. The top ten hold approximately 6.7% of the sample.

CDR1 and CDR2 (SGHDT, YYEEEE) derive from the germline V gene. Relative to germline, V is 0 bases shorter and J is 7 bases shorter, with 17 bases between their ends. From its cysteine to its phenylalanine, the CDR3 spans 15 amino acids. The read is trimmed to its CDR3 DNA, 45 bases read in frame from base 1. These data belong to a study of neurological immune-mediated disorders (dated by TCRdb to about 2019). For the wider study: Among the approximately 35 multiple sclerosis patients, relapsing-remitting MS was present in 31 and secondary progressive MS was present in 3. Alongside PBMC samples, the set of fewer than 110 TCR-beta libraries contained longitudinal samples, technical triplicates, and paired CD4+ and CD8+ T-cell subsets that had been sorted. Of the 70 or so subjects in the cohort, some 15 were HAM/TSP patients, about 34 were multiple sclerosis patients, and 20 were healthy controls. The study compared peripheral blood TCR-beta repertoires of HTLV-I-associated myelopathy (HAM/TSP) patients, multiple sclerosis patients and healthy controls using UMI-based sequencing. The study at large found these results: No clinical or MRI features were associated with the MS cluster, and the authors said that larger cohorts are needed. No identical CDR3 amino acid sequences were shared among expanded clones across subjects, suggesting private TCR-beta repertoires in all groups. The highest TCR clonal expansion was observed in HAM/TSP patients, whereas the lowest was observed in MS patients, even when compared with healthy controls. Phylogenetic analysis grouped repertoires from 18 of 34 MS patients into a cluster of related CDR3 sequences, suggesting a possible repertoire-level signature.

Sequenced: PBMCs. This chain joins TRBV5-6 to TRBJ2-7, with TRBD1 as a weak D call on 5 bases. The sequence was collected from a woman younger than 45 with multiple sclerosis. The encoded CDR3 is CASSLGGIHLGEQYF. Read as DNA, the sequence is TGTGCCAGCAGCTTGGGGGGCATCCACTTGGGAGAGCAGTACTTC. With the portions outside the CDR3 filled from the reference TRBV5-6 and TRBJ2-7 genes, the complete variable region becomes DAGVTQSPTHLIKTRGQQVTLRCSPKSGHDTVSWYQQALGQGPQFIFQYYEEEERQRGNFPDRFSGHQFPNYSSELNVNALLLGDSALYLCASSLGGIHLGEQYFGPGTRLTVT.